The 6 T cell receptor beta chains in this list originate from one sample, sequenced in a study of regulatory T cells in long-lasting Graves disease (dated by TCRdb to the early 2020s). Taken with the paper, the label for time point translates to: newly diagnosed GD, antithyroid drugs for less than 3 months. For both TCR sequencing and RNA sequencing, RNA was extracted from PBMCs in TRIzol. The library was prepared using multiplex PCR. Sequencing relied on an Illumina HiSeq 4000. To build TCR beta libraries, CDR3 regions were amplified by Arm-PCR using iRepertoire HTBI primers. Using fastp at Q25 and MiXCR, TCRdb reprocessed the public reads and kept productive beta chains. For every CDR3 protein sequence, its rows merge into one entry that carries the most common genes and DNA. Within this sample are a few hundred thousand distinct CDR3 sequences, with roughly a sixth of them counted one time only. In total, the top ten clones hold roughly 30% of the sample.

These sequences were also reported in another study, on T cells in Graves' hyperthyroidism and ophthalmopathy.

The sequencing here drew on peripheral blood mononuclear cells (PBMCs), taken at new diagnosis, from a patient treated with antithyroid drugs. The receptor source for this set is a man between 35 and 55 years old with Graves disease. Donor details come from another sample of the same person, matched by shared clones.

This clonotype was observed at least ten times. This chain connects TRBV6-1 to TRBJ2-2; D is ambiguous. This CDR3 has 13 residues. The ends were cut back, 6 bases at V and 0 bases at J, with 5 bases in the middle. Germline values: CDR1 MNHNS, CDR2 SASEGT. The DNA of the CDR3 is TGTGCCAGCAGGGAGACGAACACCGGGGAGCTGTTTTTT. The encoded protein is CASRETNTGELFF.

This clonotype was counted many times. V and J are TRBV6-2 or TRBV6-3 and TRBJ1-1, with a tentative D call TRBD1 (5 bases). Germline CDR1 reads MNHEY; CDR2 reads SVGEGT. This CDR3 contains 14 residues. Trimming took off 0 bases at V and 1 base at J, with 6 bases between the two ends. As DNA, the CDR3 is TGTGCCAGCAGTTACTCGGGGCGGAACACTGAAGCTTTCTTT. Amino acids: CASSYSGRNTEAFF.

This chain connects TRBV5-1 to TRBJ2-3; 8 bases map to TRBD2. CDR3 length: 20 residues. CDR1 is SGHRS, CDR2 YFSETQ, per germline. With 4 bases clipped from V and 0 bases from J, the junction kept 19 bases outside the gene matches. CDR3 region: CASSMPRGGTSRPSTDTQYF. The CDR3 DNA reads TGCGCCAGCAGCATGCCTCGCGGGGGGACTTCTCGGCCTAGCACAGATACGCAGTATTTT.

The chain carries TRBV27 and TRBJ1-6; D not certain. The CDR3 is made up of 14 amino acids. Per the germline V gene, CDR1 is MNHEY and CDR2 is SMNVEV (reference sequence). V lost 1 base and J lost 7, with 8 bases in between. In DNA, the CDR3 is TGTGCCAGCAGTTTATTTAGGGCCAATTCACCCCTCCACTTT. Translation: CASSLFRANSPLHF.

This clonotype was detected many times. The genes are TRBV7-9 and TRBJ1-1; D may be TRBD1 (5 bases). Germline V gene lookup returns CDR1 SEHNR and CDR2 FQNEAQ (reference sequence). Trimming took off 6 bases at V and 11 bases at J, with 19 bases between the two ends. This CDR3 region has 13 residues. This CDR3 is CASRSTEAHEAFF. The CDR3 DNA reads as TGTGCCAGCAGGTCGACAGAAGCTCATGAGGCTTTCTTT.

The chain employs TRBV20-1 and TRBJ1-5; D gene ambiguous. CDR1 and CDR2 (germline): DFQATT, SNEGSKA (reference sequence). CDR3 length: 14 amino acids. V dropped 6 bases and J dropped 4 bases, with 16 bases sitting between them. CDR3 in DNA: TGCAGTGCCGAGCCCCAAATTCAAAATCAGCCCCAGCATTTT. It yields the protein CSAEPQIQNQPQHF.